The entry that follows covers one T cell receptor (beta chain) sequence. Antigen unknown. The data originate from a study of T-cell reconstitution after alpha-beta-depleted transplantation in children. Whole-study findings and limits: Reports say that about two months after transplant, the alpha-beta T cells came out of several hundred graft clones that had expanded.

Unique molecular identifiers were incorporated during preparation of the TCRbeta library. TCRdb reprocessed the PCR reads with MiXCR, giving one entry per CDR3 protein. The top ten clones hold around 4.5% of a sample with approximately 800,000 distinct CDR3 sequences, roughly 16% of them seen once. The CDR3 totals 13 residues. Germline CDR1 reads MGHDK; CDR2 reads SYGVNS. With 4 bases removed from V and 6 bases from J, the gap between germline ends came to 10 bases. This clonotype originated in a male patient aged 5 to 17 who had a stem cell transplant for acute lymphoblastic leukemia, so the T cells may come from the graft donor. Sample: PBMCs, mostly from graft donor cells, taken 360 days after TCRalphabeta/CD19-depleted stem cell transplant. The chain is built from TRBV25-1 and TRBJ2-1; D is perhaps TRBD2 (5 bases). CDR3 DNA: TGTGCCAGCAGTGGAGGGCGGGTCAATGAGCAGTTCTTC. Translated: CASSGGRVNEQFF.